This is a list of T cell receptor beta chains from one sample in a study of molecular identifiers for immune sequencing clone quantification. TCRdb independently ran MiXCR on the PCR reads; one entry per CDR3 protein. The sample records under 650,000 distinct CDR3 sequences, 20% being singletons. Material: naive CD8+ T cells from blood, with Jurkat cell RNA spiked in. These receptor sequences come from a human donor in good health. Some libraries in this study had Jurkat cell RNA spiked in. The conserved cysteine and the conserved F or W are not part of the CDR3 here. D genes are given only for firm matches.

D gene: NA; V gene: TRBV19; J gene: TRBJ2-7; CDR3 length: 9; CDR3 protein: ASSKAGEQY
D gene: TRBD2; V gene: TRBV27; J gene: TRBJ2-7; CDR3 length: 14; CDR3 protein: ASSLLTVAGVGEQY
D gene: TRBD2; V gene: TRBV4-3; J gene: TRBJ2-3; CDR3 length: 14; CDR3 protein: ASSSGLAGELNTQY
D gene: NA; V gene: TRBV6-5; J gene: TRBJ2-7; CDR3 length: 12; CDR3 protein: ASSYGRSGGGEY
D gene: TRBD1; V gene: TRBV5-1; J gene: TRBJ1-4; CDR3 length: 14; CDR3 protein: ASSLVDGTVNEKLF
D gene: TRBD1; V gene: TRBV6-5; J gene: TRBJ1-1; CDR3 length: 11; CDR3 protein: ASSRDRASEAF
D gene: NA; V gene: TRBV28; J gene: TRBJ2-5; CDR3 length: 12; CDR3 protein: ASSSGVGLETQY
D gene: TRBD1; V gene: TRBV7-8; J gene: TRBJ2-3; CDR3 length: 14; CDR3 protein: ASLETGGGFVDTQY
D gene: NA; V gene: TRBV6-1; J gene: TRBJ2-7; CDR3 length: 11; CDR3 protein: ASSDAGWYEQY
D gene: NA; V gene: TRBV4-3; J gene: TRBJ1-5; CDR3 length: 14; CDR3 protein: ASSQEWGNSNQPQH
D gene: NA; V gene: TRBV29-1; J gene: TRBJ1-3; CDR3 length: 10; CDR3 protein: SAVGGGNTIY
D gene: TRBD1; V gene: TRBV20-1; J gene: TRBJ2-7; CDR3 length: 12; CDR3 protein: SARPPTGADEQY
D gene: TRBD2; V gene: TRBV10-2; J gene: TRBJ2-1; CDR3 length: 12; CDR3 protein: ASSEDTLADEQF
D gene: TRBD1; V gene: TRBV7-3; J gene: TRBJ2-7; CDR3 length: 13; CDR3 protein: ASSLTGTGTYEQY
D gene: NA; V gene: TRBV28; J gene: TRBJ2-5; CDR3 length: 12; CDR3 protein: ASSLFAYQETQY
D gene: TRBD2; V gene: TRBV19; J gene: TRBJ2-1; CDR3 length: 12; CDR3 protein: ASSMRLAYGGQF
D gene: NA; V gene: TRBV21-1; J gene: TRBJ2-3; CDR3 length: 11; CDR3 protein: ARIGADTDMQY
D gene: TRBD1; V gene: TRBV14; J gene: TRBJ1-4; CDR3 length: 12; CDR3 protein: AGSFGTGVEKLF
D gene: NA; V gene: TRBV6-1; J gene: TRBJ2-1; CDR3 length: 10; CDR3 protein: ASRRDYNEQF
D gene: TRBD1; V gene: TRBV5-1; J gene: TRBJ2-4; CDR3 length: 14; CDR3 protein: ASSLSQGMAKNIQY
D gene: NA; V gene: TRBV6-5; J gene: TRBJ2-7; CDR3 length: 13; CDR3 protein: ASSYSEVTWYEQY
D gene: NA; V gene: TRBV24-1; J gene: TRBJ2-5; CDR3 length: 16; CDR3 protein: ATSDFRVDRNVQETQY
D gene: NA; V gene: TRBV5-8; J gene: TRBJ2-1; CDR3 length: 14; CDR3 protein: ASSSLAWSIYNEQF
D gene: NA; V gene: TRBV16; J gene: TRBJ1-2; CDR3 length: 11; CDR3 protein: ASSQSTPNGYT
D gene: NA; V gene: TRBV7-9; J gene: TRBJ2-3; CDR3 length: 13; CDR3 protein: ASSALGGPVDTQY
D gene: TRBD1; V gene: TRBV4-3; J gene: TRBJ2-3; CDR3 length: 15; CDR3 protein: ASSQDGAGQGTDTQY
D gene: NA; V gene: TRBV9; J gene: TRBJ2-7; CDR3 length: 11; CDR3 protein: ASSVGGSGGTY
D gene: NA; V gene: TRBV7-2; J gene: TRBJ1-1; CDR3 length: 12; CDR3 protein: ASSSGALGAEAF
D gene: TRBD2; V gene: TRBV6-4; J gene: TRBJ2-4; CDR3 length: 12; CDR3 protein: ATPRGGRSNIQY
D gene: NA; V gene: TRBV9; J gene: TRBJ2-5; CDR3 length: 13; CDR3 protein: ASSVAGRGQETQY
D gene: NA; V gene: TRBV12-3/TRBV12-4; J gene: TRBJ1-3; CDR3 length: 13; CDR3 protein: ASSLFGPAGDTIY
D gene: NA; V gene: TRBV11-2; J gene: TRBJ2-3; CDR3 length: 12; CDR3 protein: ASSFPLIEDTQY
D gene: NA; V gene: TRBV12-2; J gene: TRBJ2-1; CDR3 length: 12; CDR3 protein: ASRLMLEGGKQF